This T cell receptor (beta chain) appears in the sequencing data of a study of blood T cells in healthy people across ages (dated by TCRdb to 2014 to 2015). About the study as a whole: In model experiments, template switching captured about one uniquely barcoded TCR beta cDNA molecule for every two T cells. The study analyzed two additional independent replicas of 1 million unique cDNA reads from the same blood draw for two donors, one aged 18 to 30 and one aged 80 or older. The study measured age-related changes in TCR beta repertoire diversity using deep sequencing normalized with unique cDNA molecular identifiers. The donors were divided into four age groups: young (average about 15 years), middle-aged (roughly 42), aged (around 67) and long-lived (roughly 82). General findings and caveats noted by the study authors: As age increased, observed TCR beta diversity per million T cells dropped in a roughly linear way, and a significant reduction was already evident by age 40. Estimates of total diversity from one million sequenced T cells were regarded as lower bounds and underestimates. Compared with the aged group, the long-lived group had more naive CD4+ T cells, fewer expanded clones and increased TCR diversity, a pattern suggesting age selection. The CMV infection status of donors was not known, potentially confounding age-related changes in expanded clonotypes. Since profiling was done on bulk unsorted PBMCs, naive and antigen-experienced compartments could not be conclusively compared. The percentage of naive T cells measured by flow cytometry correlated strongly with observed TCR beta diversity.

Remarks on this clonotype: The antigen it recognizes is unknown. No much larger clonotype is one base removed from it; base qualities were not supplied.

The germline V gene (reference sequence) supplies CDR1 LNHNV and CDR2 YYDKDF. From its cysteine to its phenylalanine, the CDR3 spans 13 amino acids. Only CDR3 DNA remains: 39 bases, in frame from the first base. Library generation was performed with 5' RACE. The sample was run on an Illumina HiSeq 2500. The second PCR ran for roughly 7 to 11 cycles and used a J-beta primer mix along with a sample-barcoded 5' primer. A template-switch 5' adaptor carrying 12 random nucleotides introduced a unique molecular identifier onto each TCR beta cDNA molecule. Each sample yielded at least 2.5 million CDR3-containing paired-end reads. First-strand cDNA was synthesized from all RNA with the Mint cDNA synthesis kit, primed by a TRBC-specific oligonucleotide. Following uracil-DNA glycosylase treatment, all cDNA underwent a first 18-cycle PCR with the universal primers M1SS and BC2_uni_R. Regarding the original processing steps: Each sample was normalized by randomly selecting 1 million high-quality reads, each carrying a distinct molecular identifier. Reads sharing molecular identifiers were discarded rather than binned into consensus sequences. MiTCR, set to a Q25 quality threshold and the strictest error-elimination algorithm, was used for CDR3 identification, clonotype clustering and error correction. A nonparametric unseen species model using Euler transformation provided a lower-bound estimate of total TCR beta diversity. Starting from the raw public reads, TCRdb applied fastp trimming at Q25, assembled clones with MiXCR and retained in-frame beta chains. Each CDR3 protein appears once, grouped with its most common genes and DNA. In this record, the V and J calls reflect TCRdb's handling and not the investigators' own analysis. The sample has 800,000 or so distinct CDR3 sequences on record, roughly 25% of them singletons. The ten top clones hold approximately 3.7% of the sample.

Systemically healthy Caucasian individuals from Russia, roughly 40 in total and aged about 6 to 90 years, were included as donors. Each donor gave 8 to 10 milliliters of peripheral blood, drawn into EDTA-treated Vacutainer tubes. Ficoll-Paque density-gradient centrifugation was used to isolate PBMCs, with at least 6 million per sample. Trizol reagent was used to extract total RNA from PBMCs, with at least 5.5 micrograms per sample. For every donor, flow cytometry on a PBMC aliquot measured the percentage of naive CD45RAhigh/CD27high T cells. The data were also submitted as part of a second study, on T cells of mothers and their children. Per that second paper: Donors were nine systemically healthy Caucasian individuals: three mothers and their six children. cDNA synthesis used all of the extracted RNA, with roughly 1.5 ug of RNA in each 15 ul reaction. In the second PCR, the M1S primer introduced both the sample barcodes and 2-4 random nucleotides. Over 8 million TCR beta CDR3 reads came from each mother, compared with some 3 million reads from each child. TCR recombination output is similarly shaped by thymic selection in related and unrelated pairs, with a minor effect exerted by inherited differences. Related mother-child pairs always showed normalized repertoire overlap that was slightly higher than in unrelated mother-child pairs, though the difference was never significant. No persistent microchimeric T cell clones were found, with a detection sensitivity of approximately 100 clones per million clonotypes. Deep NGS was used in the study to compare the TCR beta repertoires of mothers and children and to look for features that separate related mother-child pairs from unrelated individuals. Mothers averaged roughly 40 +/- 4 years of age and children averaged roughly 12 +/- 4 years. Libraries were sequenced on Illumina HiSeq 2000 with 100+100 nt paired-end reads after adapter ligation with NEBNext reagents. To avoid cross-contamination, the mother libraries and the child libraries were prepared a month apart and sequenced in separate runs. Each donor had between about 500,000 and 2,300,000 distinct TCR beta clonotypes identified. Naive TCR beta clonotypes were estimated from low-frequency clonotypes matched to each donor's FACS-determined naive share, without sorting.

The rearrangement combines TRBV15 with TRBJ2-1; the D segment cannot be called with confidence. The DNA end favors TRBJ2-5, so the J call may be wrong. The clonotype was recovered from a boy aged 5-17 years in good health. Sequencing used blood. The DNA reads TGTGCCACCAGCAGAGATTCGGCGGTGACCCAGTACTTC. Translated, it reads CATSRDSAVTQYF.